This T cell receptor (beta chain) emerged from a study of prognosis after radiotherapy for stage I lung cancer. This clonotype was found many times. Antigen: not known. General study results and limits: Following stereotactic body radiation therapy, unique TCR clone counts fell, with a median of 10,088 versus 6,861.

The length of the CDR3 is 16 residues. Germline trimming cut 4 bases from V and 0 bases from J; bases unmatched to any gene: 5. The germline gives CDR1 LGHDT, CDR2 YNNKEL (reference sequence). Two-round multiplex PCR amplified TCR beta CDR3 from genomic DNA. Used in first-round PCR were primers specific to each TRBV and TRBJ gene. TCRdb re-called the multiplex PCR reads through MiXCR, storing one row per CDR3 protein. The sample consists of about 35,000 distinct CDR3 sequences, about 32% of them appearing once. The chain carries TRBV3-1 and TRBJ2-2, with 7 bases lining up with TRBD1. The sample in question was PBMCs, obtained before or after stereotactic body radiation therapy (not recorded which). This sequence originates from a donor at least 50 years old with non-small cell lung cancer. CDR3 amino acids: CASSPTGESNTGELFF. The CDR3 DNA is TGTGCCAGCAGCCCCACAGGGGAGTCGAACACCGGGGAGCTGTTTTTT.